This T cell receptor (beta chain) was recovered during a study of glioma-infiltrating T cells after dendritic cell vaccination. At the level of the study: Autologous tumor lysate-pulsed dendritic cell vaccination was given between the early 2000s and the early 2010s. Pretreatment tumor was residual fresh-frozen tissue from the lysate-preparation resection. Three intradermal dendritic cell vaccine injections were given every two weeks.

Produced via immunoSEQ multiplex PCR; TCRdb's table is partial and in-frame only. The sample lists 500 or so clones, more than 65% occurring once. Tissue used contained more than 20% tumor on H&E. The sample here was tumor tissue, taken before dendritic cell vaccination. This TCR was sampled from a human donor with glioblastoma.

This CDR3 is CASSSADRGLEGYTF. In nucleotides, the CDR3 is TGTGCCAGCAGTTCCGCCGACAGGGGACTTGAGGGCTACACCTTC. The chain combines TRBV28 with TRBJ1-2; 8 bases match TRBD1. V was clipped by 4 bases and J by 8 bases; unmatched bases: 12. The CDR3 totals 15 residues. Germline lookup yields CDR1 MDHEN and CDR2 SYDVKM.